One and the same sample provided the 13 T cell receptor beta chains below, sequenced in a study of Ad26.COV2.S vaccination and SARS-CoV-2 variants (dated by TCRdb to the early 2020s). To prepare the library, the immunoSEQ multiplex PCR assay was applied. What TCRdb holds here is the immuneACCESS table cut down to in-frame rearrangements. Part of the clones is not present; checked against another copy, under half of the missing clones reflect an unresolved V gene, and the others are unexplained. The sample includes hundreds of thousands of clones, with more than 70% observed a single time. The ten most abundant clones make up about 1.5% of the sample. The sample's treatment or condition label, decoded: some 20 received Ad26.COV2.S at low or high dose, single or two shots; about 5 received placebo; per-sample allocation not given. Repertoires of vaccine and placebo recipients were sequenced from samples collected on day 63 after the first injection.

This specimen consisted of peripheral blood, obtained in a trial of Ad26.COV2.S vaccine versus placebo. The receptor set was obtained from a person between 18 and 65 years old who received the Ad26.COV2.S COVID-19 vaccine or a placebo.

The gene calls are TRBV6-6 and TRBJ1-1; D gene unclear. The CDR3 length is 12 residues. The V end lost 6 bases, the J end lost 0 bases, and 5 bases lay between the germline ends. Germline V gene lookup returns CDR1 MNHNY and CDR2 SVGAGI (reference sequence). CDR3 loop: CASRHMNTEAFF. The CDR3 nucleotides read TGTGCCAGCAGACATATGAACACTGAAGCTTTCTTT.

This rearrangement joins TRBV6-5 to TRBJ1-6; 8 bases align to TRBD1. The length of the CDR3 is 15 residues. The V and J ends lost 6 bases and 2 bases, in that order; junction bases with no gene match: 3. The V gene's germline CDR1 is MNHEY and CDR2 SVGAGI. The CDR3 region is CASSLQGAYNSPLHF. In nucleotides, the CDR3 is TGTGCCAGCAGCCTACAGGGGGCCTATAATTCACCCCTCCACTTT.

The chain employs TRBV9 and TRBJ2-7; 7 bases map to TRBD2. The CDR3 has 15 residues. The germline CDR1 and CDR2 sequences are SGDLS and YYNGEE. V trimming: 4 bases; J trimming: 3 bases; junction bases outside the gene matches: 10. CDR3 protein: CASSPRTSGVYEQYF. The CDR3, as DNA: TGTGCCAGCAGCCCGAGGACTAGTGGGGTCTACGAGCAGTACTTC.

In its sample, this clone was seen a few times. The sample has other DNA sequences that encode this CDR3 too. The chain is built from TRBV11-2 and TRBJ2-7; D ambiguous. The CDR3 is made up of 12 amino acids. V dropped 0 bases and J dropped 3 bases, with 3 bases sitting between them. CDR1 and CDR2 (germline): SGHAT, FQNNGV. CDR3 in amino acids: CASSLEGYEQYF. The CDR3, as DNA: TGTGCCAGCAGCTTAGAGGGCTACGAGCAGTACTTC.

The chain is built from TRBV4-2 and TRBJ2-5; D tentatively fits TRBD1 or TRBD2 (5 bases each). The CDR3 totals 17 residues. The germline CDR1 and CDR2 sequences are LGHNA and YNFKEQ. Trimming took 0 bases from V and 2 from J, leaving 16 bases between them. The DNA for the CDR3 is TGTGCCAGCAGCCAAGATATGAGGCCAGGGAGACAAGAGACCCAGTACTTC. Translated, it gives CASSQDMRPGRQETQYF.

The J gene is TRBJ1-2, the V gene TRBV12-3 or TRBV12-4; 7 positions agree with TRBD1. J lost 4 bases, V lost 6 bases, and 5 bases had no gene match. The CDR3 is made up of 13 amino acids. The CDR3: CASSPTGVYGYTF. CDR3 nucleotides: TGTGCCAGCAGCCCCACAGGGGTCTATGGCTACACCTTC.

The gene calls are TRBV12-5 and TRBJ2-1; D not certain. CDR1 LGHNT and CDR2 FRNRAP come from the germline V gene. There are 16 residues in the CDR3. V lost 3 bases, J lost 8 bases, and 20 bases lay in between. For the CDR3, the DNA is TGTGCTAGTGGTTTCGTATGGGGTCCAGCTGTCGATGAGCAGTTCTTC. The encoded protein is CASGFVWGPAVDEQFF.

J is TRBJ1-6 and V is TRBV2, with no clear D. Trimming cost V 0 bases and J 7 bases, with 4 bases left between them. From germline, CDR1 is SNHLY and CDR2 FYNNEI. The CDR3 is 13 residues long. The CDR3: CASSEAQNSPLHF. DNA for the CDR3: TGTGCCAGCAGTGAAGCCCAAAATTCACCCCTCCACTTT.

This sequence joins TRBV2 and TRBJ1-1; tentatively, D is TRBD1 (6 bases). Germline CDR1 SNHLY, CDR2 FYNNEI. The CDR3 covers 16 residues. The V end was cut by 2 bases, the J end by 8 bases, with 21 bases between. The CDR3 protein is CASSEIWGGRGREAFF. CDR3 nucleotide sequence: TGTGCCAGCAGTGAAATTTGGGGCGGCCGGGGGCGGGAAGCTTTCTTT. Full variable domain (remainder filled in from reference TRBV2 and TRBJ1-1): EPEVTQTPSHQVTQMGQEVILRCVPISNHLYFYWYRQILGQKVEFLVSFYNNEISEKSEIFDDQFSVERPDGSNFTLKIRSTKLEDSAMYFCASSEIWGGRGREAFFGQGTRLTVV.

This clone came up a few times. For the CDR3, the DNA is TGCGCCAGCAGCCAAAAGACAGGGGCCATAAGCAATCAGCCCCAGCATTTT. Translating gives CASSQKTGAISNQPQHF. The chain is built from TRBV4-1 and TRBJ1-5, with 8 bases aligning to TRBD1. From germline, CDR1 is MGHRA and CDR2 YSYEKL. This CDR3 has 17 residues. The V segment lost 2 bases and the J segment 1 base; nucleotides outside the gene matches: 7.

The gene calls are TRBV4-1 and TRBJ1-5; the D gene is possibly TRBD1 (5 bases). CDR1 and CDR2 from the germline V gene are MGHRA and YSYEKL. The V and J ends lost 1 base and 3 bases respectively, with 13 bases between them. The CDR3 has 16 residues. The CDR3 protein is CASSQALDNNNQPQHF. CDR3 nucleotide sequence: TGCGCCAGCAGCCAAGCATTGGACAACAACAATCAGCCCCAGCATTTT.

This rearrangement joins TRBV3-1 (or the pseudogene TRBV3-2) to TRBJ1-5, with 7 nucleotides matching TRBD1. Germline lookup yields CDR1 LGHDT and CDR2 YNNKEL (reference sequence). The CDR3 spans 14 residues. The V gene end was trimmed by 5 bases and the J gene end by 5 bases; junction bases not matched to a gene: 6. In DNA form, the CDR3 reads TGTGCCAGCAGCGCCCGGGACAGCTATCAGCCCCAGCATTTT. This gives the protein CASSARDSYQPQHF.

The chain links TRBV2 to TRBJ2-7, with TRBD2 matching over 8 bases. Germline V lookup: CDR1 SNHLY, CDR2 FYNNEI. CDR3 length: 12 amino acids. V dropped 6 bases and J dropped 4; count of bases not matched to a gene: 2. The CDR3 coding sequence is TGTGCCAGCAGCCGGGGGGGGTACGAGCAGTACTTC. Translation gives CASSRGGYEQYF.